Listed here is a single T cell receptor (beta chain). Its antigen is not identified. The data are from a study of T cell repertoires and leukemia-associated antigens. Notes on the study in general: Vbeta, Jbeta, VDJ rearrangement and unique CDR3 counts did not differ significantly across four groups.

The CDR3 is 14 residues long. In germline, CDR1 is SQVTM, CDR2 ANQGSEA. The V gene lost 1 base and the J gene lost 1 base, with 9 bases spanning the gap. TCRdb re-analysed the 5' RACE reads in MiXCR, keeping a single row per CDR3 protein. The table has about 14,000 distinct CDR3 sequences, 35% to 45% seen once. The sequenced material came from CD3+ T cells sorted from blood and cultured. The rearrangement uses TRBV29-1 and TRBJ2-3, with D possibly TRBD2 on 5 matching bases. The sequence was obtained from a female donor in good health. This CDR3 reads CSVEGGEGTDTQYF. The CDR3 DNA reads TGCAGCGTTGAAGGGGGAGAAGGCACAGATACGCAGTATTTT.